This T cell receptor beta chain came from a study of blood T cell repertoires in COVID-19. Repertoires were generated with immunoSEQ multiplex PCR, while TCRdb's copy carries only in-frame clones and drops some. Of some 25,000 clones in the sample, under 90% were seen once. Unmatched junction bases numbered 6, after V lost 5 bases and J lost 10 bases. CDR1 is LGHNT, CDR2 FRNRAP, per germline. CDR3 length: 12 residues. This TCR came from a man between 65 and 79 years old with acute or convalescent COVID-19. The sequenced sample consisted of peripheral blood. The chain links TRBV12-5 to TRBJ2-3, with TRBD2 identical over 7 bases. In nucleotides, the CDR3 is TGTGCTAGTGGTCTGGGGGAGGGAGCGCAGTATTTT. Protein product: CASGLGEGAQYF.